This T cell receptor beta chain was sequenced for a study of blood T cell repertoires in COVID-19. Study summary: Acute-phase and convalescent COVID-19 samples originated in the United States, Italy and Spain. PBMCs, B-cell-depleted T cells, or T cells provided the cDNA or gDNA that made up the material.

To note about this clone: Other nucleotide sequences in the sample specify the same CDR3.

Trimming cost V 5 bases and J 7 bases, with 12 bases left between them. CDR1 and CDR2 from the germline V gene are SGHRS and YFSETQ. The CDR3 extends over 12 amino acids. Study processing details: Estimation of nucleated cell counts was performed using reference gene primer amplification. TCRdb's copy holds only in-frame clones and misses some; the assay was immunoSEQ multiplex PCR. Clonal size and the V and J genes are those of that table, whereas D and trimming came from the DNA. The data contain around 87,000 clones, 80% of them singletons. The specimen sequenced was peripheral blood. This chain connects TRBV5-1 to TRBJ1-1; D is uncertain. The TCR comes from a human donor in a cohort sampled during active COVID-19. The CDR3 here is CASSLSGGEAFF. CDR3 bases: TGCGCCAGCAGTTTATCGGGTGGTGAAGCTTTCTTT.